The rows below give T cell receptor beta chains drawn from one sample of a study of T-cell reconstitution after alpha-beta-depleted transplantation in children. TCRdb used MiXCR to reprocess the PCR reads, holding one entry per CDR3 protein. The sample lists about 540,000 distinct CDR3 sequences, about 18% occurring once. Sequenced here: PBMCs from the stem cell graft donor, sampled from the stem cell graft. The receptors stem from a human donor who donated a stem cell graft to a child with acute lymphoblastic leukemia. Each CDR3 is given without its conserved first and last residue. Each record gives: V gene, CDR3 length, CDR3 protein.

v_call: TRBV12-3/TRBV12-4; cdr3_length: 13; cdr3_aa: ASSLYGSGVETQY
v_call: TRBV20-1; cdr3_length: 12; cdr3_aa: SAREIRSNQPQH
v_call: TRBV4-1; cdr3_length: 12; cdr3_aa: ASSQLNSGNTIY
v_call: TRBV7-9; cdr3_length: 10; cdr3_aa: ASAGGRNEQF
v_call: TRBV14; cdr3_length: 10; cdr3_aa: ASSQLSDTQY
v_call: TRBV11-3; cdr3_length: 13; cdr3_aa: ASSLRQGGSGELF
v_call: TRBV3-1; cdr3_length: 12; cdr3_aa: ASSQWGRTYEQY
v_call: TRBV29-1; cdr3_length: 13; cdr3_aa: SVGGQGGGQETQY
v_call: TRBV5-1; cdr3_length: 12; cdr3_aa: ASTPGPSGNEQF
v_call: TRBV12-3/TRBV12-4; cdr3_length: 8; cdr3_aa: ASRYNEQF
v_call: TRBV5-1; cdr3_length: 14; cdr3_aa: ASSLEGLGDTGELF
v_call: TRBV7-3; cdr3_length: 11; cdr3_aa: ASSPDGNSPLH
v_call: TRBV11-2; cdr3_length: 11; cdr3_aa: ASSLTGAGELF
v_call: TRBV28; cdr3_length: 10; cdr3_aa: ASGLSRGEQY
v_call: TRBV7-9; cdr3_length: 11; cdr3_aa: ASSGDGNYGYT
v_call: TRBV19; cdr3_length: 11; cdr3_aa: ASSWDWYNEQF
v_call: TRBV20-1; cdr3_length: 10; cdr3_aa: SAIRDGYEQY
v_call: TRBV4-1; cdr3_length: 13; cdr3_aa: ASSQVTRSNQPQH
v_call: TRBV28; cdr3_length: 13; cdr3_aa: ASSLLLQGAHEQY
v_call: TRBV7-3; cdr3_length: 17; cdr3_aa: ASSLRASANGGNLETQY
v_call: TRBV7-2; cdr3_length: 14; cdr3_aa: ASSLGKSLRPGELF
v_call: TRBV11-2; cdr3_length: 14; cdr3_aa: ASSSLNSGRRYEQY